Listed below are T cell receptor beta chains from one sample, sequenced in a study of blood T cell repertoires in COVID-19. Only in-frame clones appear in the TCRdb table, and some are missing; sequencing was by immunoSEQ multiplex PCR. The table lists some 130,000 clones, roughly three quarters of them singletons. The specimen was peripheral blood. All receptors come from a woman in her seventies with acute or convalescent COVID-19. Each CDR3 is given with its conserved first and last residue. The D gene is left open where the match is weak. Where a row states a size, it is once, few, many or the class of an expanded clone; other rows omit it.

-	-	TRBJ2-3	TRBV11-2	TGTGCCAGCAGCTTCCAGGGTGGCAAAACAGATACGCAGTATTTT	CASSFQGGKTDTQYF
TRBD2	-	TRBJ2-7	TRBV20-1	TGCAGTGCTAGTCGGCAGGATCTAGCGGGAGAGCAGTACTTC	CSASRQDLAGEQYF
TRBD1	-	TRBJ1-2	TRBV2	TGTGCCAGCAGTGAGGGGACAGGGGGCCTCTATGGCTACACCTTC	CASSEGTGGLYGYTF
TRBD2	-	TRBJ2-1	TRBV25-1	TGTGCCAGCACTTTGACTAGCGGGGAGGTCGATGAGCAGTTCTTC	CASTLTSGEVDEQFF
TRBD2	-	TRBJ2-1	TRBV2	TGTGCCAGCAGTGAGGGTGGCGGGAGGGCGAATGAGCAGTTCTTC	CASSEGGGRANEQFF
-	-	TRBJ1-5	TRBV28	TGTGCCAGCAGTTTATGGCTAAATCAGCCCCAGCATTTT	CASSLWLNQPQHF
TRBD1	-	TRBJ1-1	TRBV7-3	TGTGCCAGCAGCGCCGGGACAGGGGCCGTAGCTTTCTTT	CASSAGTGAVAFF
-	-	TRBJ1-5	TRBV2	TGTGCCAGCAGGGGGACTGATCAGCCCCAGCATTTT	CASRGTDQPQHF
TRBD2	-	TRBJ2-7	TRBV27	TGTGCCAGCAGTCCCCTGGGGGGGATCGACGAGCAGTACTTC	CASSPLGGIDEQYF
TRBD1	-	TRBJ1-4	TRBV27	TGTGCCAGCAGTTTAGAAGGGACAGGGATCGAGAAACTGTTTTTT	CASSLEGTGIEKLFF
TRBD1	-	TRBJ1-2	TRBV28	TGTGCCAGCAGTCGATCCGCACGGACAGGGCATGGCTACACCTTC	CASSRSARTGHGYTF
TRBD1	many	TRBJ2-7	TRBV19	TGTGCCAGTAGTCCAAGAGGGACAGGGTCCCACGAGCAGTACTTC	CASSPRGTGSHEQYF
TRBD2	once	TRBJ2-7	TRBV3-1/TRBV3-2	TGTGCCAGCAGCAAAGGACTAGCGGGCTTTTACGAGCAGTACTTC	CASSKGLAGFYEQYF
TRBD1	-	TRBJ1-5	TRBV28	TGTGCCAGCCGGACAGGGGTCGGCAATCAGCCCCAGCATTTT	CASRTGVGNQPQHF
-	-	TRBJ1-2	TRBV29-1	TGCAGCGTTGAACACCAGTCAAAAGGCTACACCTTC	CSVEHQSKGYTF
-	few	TRBJ1-3	TRBV2	TGTGCCAGCAAAGGAGGCTCGGCAGGAAACACCATATATTTT	CASKGGSAGNTIYF
TRBD2	once	TRBJ2-3	TRBV10-3	TGTGCCATCATGGCGGGAGCAACAGATACGCAGTATTTT	CAIMAGATDTQYF
TRBD1	few	TRBJ2-3	TRBV19	TGTGCCAGTAGTATTGGGACAGGGATCACGGATACGCAGTATTTT	CASSIGTGITDTQYF
TRBD2	few	TRBJ2-5	TRBV19	TGTGCCAGTAGTAGTAGCAAGCGGGGGCTCCAAGAGACCCAGTACTTC	CASSSSKRGLQETQYF
-	-	TRBJ1-3	TRBV21-1	TGTGCCAGCAGCCTCAAACCTTTGAGACAGCCTAAAAATTTCTCTGGAAACACCATATATTTT	CASSLKPLRQPKNFSGNTIYF
TRBD1	-	TRBJ2-5	TRBV28	TGTGCCAGCAGTACCCGGGACAGGGTGGAAGAGACCCAGTACTTC	CASSTRDRVEETQYF
TRBD1	-	TRBJ2-3	TRBV11-3	TGTGCCAGCAGCCCCGCAGGGGGCGCAATAGATACGCAGTATTTT	CASSPAGGAIDTQYF
-	-	TRBJ1-1	TRBV19	TGTGCCAGTACCCAGGCCCGGGAAGCTTTCTTT	CASTQAREAFF
TRBD2	few	TRBJ2-5	TRBV4-1	TGCGCCAGCAGCTACGCTAGCGGGAGGGCCGCGGAGACCCAGTACTTC	CASSYASGRAAETQYF